Included here is one T cell receptor beta chain sequence, with context. What it binds is unknown. This sample was taken from a study of blood T cells in healthy people across ages. Findings and limits, study-wide: The unknown donor CMV status may have confounded expanded clonotype changes.

The draw of peripheral blood yielded approximately 10 milliliters from each donor. Extraction yielded at least 6 micrograms of total RNA per sample. With a J-beta primer mix and a sample-barcoded 5' primer, a second PCR ran about 7 to 11 cycles. Per sample, CDR3-containing paired-end reads numbered at least 2.5 million. TCRdb re-called the 5' RACE reads with MiXCR, one entry per CDR3 protein. The table lists about 1,000,000 distinct CDR3 sequences, around 45% of them singletons. The sequence was obtained from a woman aged 55-75 years in good health. Sequences were obtained from blood.

The CDR3 reads CSARDGMGQGVSEQFF. Here the CDR3 DNA reads TGCAGTGCTAGAGATGGGATGGGACAGGGGGTCAGTGAGCAGTTCTTC. This chain uses TRBV20-1 with TRBJ2-1; TRBD1 matches at 11 bases. V lost 0 bases and J lost 9; bases outside the gene matches: 10. The CDR3 extends over 16 amino acids. CDR1 and CDR2 (germline): DFQATT, SNEGSKA (reference sequence).